Below are 30 T cell receptor beta chains sequenced from a single sample in a study of shared clonotypes between healthy human individuals. Data came from immunoSEQ multiplex PCR; TCRdb stores just in-frame clones and leaves some out. The sample yields roughly 2.6 million clones, over 85% seen once. The specimen was naive CD4+ T cells sorted from blood. Subset of the sample: CD45RA+ positively selected. Source of these receptors: a man aged 18-30 years in good health.

For the CDR3, the DNA is TGTGCCAGCAGCTTGACTAGCGGGGTCTCCTACGAGCAGTACTTC. Translating it yields CASSLTSGVSYEQYF. The J gene is TRBJ2-7, the V gene TRBV7-2; 11 nucleotides align to TRBD2. CDR1 is SGHTA and CDR2 is FQGNSA in the germline V gene. The trim removed 3 bases at V and 0 bases at J, leaving 1 base unmatched. CDR3 length: 15 residues.

A single count supports this clone. The chain employs TRBV28 and TRBJ1-6, with D maybe TRBD1 (6 bases). V lost 4 bases, J lost 6 bases, and 16 bases lay in between. In germline, CDR1 is MDHEN, CDR2 SYDVKM. This CDR3 has 16 amino acids. CDR3 sequence reads: CASSSPGQSRNSPLHF. As DNA, the CDR3 is TGTGCCAGCAGTTCGCCCGGACAGAGCCGTAATTCACCCCTCCACTTT.

CDR3: CASSSNVEGTEAFF. CDR3 nucleotides: TGTGCCAGCAGCTCAAACGTCGAGGGTACTGAAGCTTTCTTT. The chain employs TRBV9 and TRBJ1-1; no clear D. Deletions cut 4 bases from V and 5 bases from J, with 15 bases between. Germline V gene sequence: CDR1 SGDLS, CDR2 YYNGEE. The CDR3 is made up of 14 amino acids.

V gene TRBV5-6 combines with J gene TRBJ2-5; TRBD1 agrees at 11 bases. The CDR3 has 16 amino acids. CDR1 is SGHDT and CDR2 is YYEEEE in the germline V gene. Germline trimming cut 4 bases from V and 5 bases from J; bases unmatched to any gene: 10. DNA of the CDR3: TGTGCCAGCAGCCCGCGGACAGGGGGCGTCGGCGAGACCCAGTACTTC. As protein: CASSPRTGGVGETQYF.

The V and J genes are TRBV4-2 and TRBJ1-5; no firm D call. V gave up 0 bases and J gave up 4 bases, with 7 bases separating them. Germline-derived CDR1 and CDR2 are LGHNA and YNFKEQ. The CDR3 sequence is 14 residues long. The CDR3 is CASSQDGQNQPQHF. CDR3 coding DNA: TGTGCCAGCAGCCAAGATGGGCAGAATCAGCCCCAGCATTTT.

The chain has TRBV7-2 and TRBJ2-1; D remains unclear. From germline, CDR1 is SGHTA and CDR2 FQGNSA. V was cut by 1 base and J by 5 bases, with 9 bases left in between. The CDR3 covers 14 residues. The CDR3 protein is CASSLGGLDNEQFF. CDR3 nucleotide sequence: TGTGCCAGCAGCTTAGGAGGTTTGGACAATGAGCAGTTCTTC.

The chain is built from TRBV7-9 and TRBJ2-3, with D possibly TRBD2 on 5 matching bases. CDR1 and CDR2 from the germline V gene are SEHNR and FQNEAQ (reference sequence). This CDR3 spans 15 amino acids. V was trimmed by 0 bases and J by 4 bases, leaving 11 bases between them. Written as DNA, the CDR3 is TGTGCCAGCAGCTTAGCAGGAATTAGCGCAGATACGCAGTATTTT. Encoded protein: CASSLAGISADTQYF.

This clone was counted only a few times. The sample carries other DNA sequences with the same CDR3. V gene TRBV5-1 combines with J gene TRBJ2-1; 11 positions match TRBD2. Per germline, CDR1 SGHRS and CDR2 YFSETQ. Unmatched junction bases numbered 0, after V lost 1 base and J lost 0 bases. The CDR3 length is 16 residues. CDR3 bases: TGCGCCAGCAGCTTGACTAGCGGGGGCTCCTACAATGAGCAGTTCTTC. This sequence encodes CASSLTSGGSYNEQFF.

This rearrangement joins TRBV5-1 to TRBJ2-1; 10 bases match TRBD2. Per the germline V gene, CDR1 is SGHRS and CDR2 is YFSETQ. V gave up 4 bases and J gave up 3 bases; unmatched junction bases: 4. The length of the CDR3 is 15 residues. The CDR3 region has the DNA TGCGCCAGCAGCATCCGGACTAGCGGCTACAATGAGCAGTTCTTC. Its translation: CASSIRTSGYNEQFF. The variable domain in full, completed from reference TRBV5-1 and TRBJ2-1, reads KAGVTQTPRYLIKTRGQQVTLSCSPISGHRSVSWYQQTPGQGLQFLFEYFSETQRNKGNFPGRFSGRQFSNSRSEMNVSTLELGDSALYLCASSIRTSGYNEQFFGPGTRLTVL.

This chain joins TRBV5-4 and TRBJ2-2; TRBD1 or TRBD2 may be the D gene (5 bases each). V was shortened by 4 bases and J by 1 base, with 14 bases between the two germline ends. There are 16 residues in the CDR3. Per the germline V gene, CDR1 is SGHNT and CDR2 is YYREEE (reference sequence). CDR3 sequence: CASSRGPQENTGELFF. The CDR3 coding sequence is TGTGCCAGCAGCCGGGGCCCCCAGGAGAACACCGGGGAGCTGTTTTTT.

The gene calls are TRBV7-8 and TRBJ1-5; 8 bases align to TRBD1. Germline CDR1 reads SGHVS; CDR2 reads FQNEAQ. J gave up 0 bases and V 5 bases, and 9 bases lay outside the gene matches. This CDR3 comprises 17 residues. The CDR3 is CASSETQGALSNQPQHF. The CDR3, as DNA: TGTGCCAGCAGCGAAACCCAGGGGGCTCTTAGCAATCAGCCCCAGCATTTT.

The chain is built from TRBV5-1 and TRBJ2-5, with TRBD2 matching over 8 bases. With V trimmed by 3 bases and J by 2 bases, 9 bases remained unmatched. There are 16 residues in the CDR3. The germline gives CDR1 SGHRS, CDR2 YFSETQ. The CDR3 region is CASSSGLLAEQETQYF. CDR3 coding DNA: TGCGCCAGCAGCTCGGGACTACTAGCGGAGCAAGAGACCCAGTACTTC.

Notes on this clone: Other DNA variants within this sample encode the same CDR3. The chain is built from TRBV27 and TRBJ2-7; no definite D call. The CDR3 is 12 residues long. Germline CDR1 reads MNHEY; CDR2 reads SMNVEV (reference sequence). V was clipped by 4 bases and J by 0 bases, with 4 bases between them. Written as DNA, the CDR3 is TGTGCCAGCAGTTCTAGCTCCTACGAGCAGTACTTC. This translates into CASSSSSYEQYF.

This rearrangement joins TRBV7-2 to TRBJ2-3; TRBD2 matches 9 bases. Germline CDR1 SGHTA, CDR2 FQGNSA. The CDR3 runs to 16 residues. V was pared by 3 bases and J by 5 bases, with 9 bases of the junction left unmatched. The CDR3 region has the DNA TGTGCCAGCAGCTTCGTTAGCGGGAGTCATGTAGATACGCAGTATTTT. Encoded protein: CASSFVSGSHVDTQYF. The variable domain in full, completed from reference TRBV7-2 and TRBJ2-3, reads GAGVSQSPSNKVTEKGKDVELRCDPISGHTALYWYRQSLGQGLEFLIYFQGNSAPDKSGLPSDRFSAERTGGSVSTLTIQRTQQEDSAVYLCASSFVSGSHVDTQYFGPGTRLTVL.

The chain has TRBV7-9 and TRBJ2-2; D is undetermined. CDR1 and CDR2 (germline): SEHNR, FQNEAQ (reference sequence). The CDR3 runs 15 residues. V was cut by 8 bases and J by 1 base, with 14 bases left in between. CDR3 in DNA: TGTGCCAGCCGGCCCCCAATATTGAACACCGGGGAGCTGTTTTTT. Protein product: CASRPPILNTGELFF.

This clone was observed a handful of times. The chain is built from TRBV7-9 and TRBJ1-6; 8 bases line up with TRBD1. The CDR3 consists of 15 residues. J gave up 7 bases and V 4 bases, and 6 bases lay outside the gene matches. The V gene's germline CDR1 is SEHNR and CDR2 FQNEAQ (reference sequence). The chain's CDR3 is CASSSGQGPNSPLHF. CDR3 sequence (DNA): TGTGCCAGCAGCTCCGGACAGGGCCCGAATTCACCCCTCCACTTT.

This clone came up once. Other DNA sequences of this sample code for an identical CDR3. The chain links TRBV7-2 to TRBJ1-2; no definite D call. This CDR3 comprises 13 residues. Trimming pared 1 base from V and 2 bases from J, leaving 5 bases between. The V gene's germline CDR1 is SGHTA and CDR2 FQGNSA. The chain's CDR3 is CASSLGQNYGYTF. Written as DNA, the CDR3 is TGTGCCAGCAGCTTAGGGCAAAACTATGGCTACACCTTC.

This sequence joins TRBV10-2 and TRBJ1-5; D remains unclear. CDR3 length: 15 amino acids. Germline V gives CDR1 WSHSY, CDR2 SAAADI. Trimming took 4 bases from V and 0 from J, leaving 10 bases between them. In nucleotides, the CDR3 is TGCGCCAGCAGTGGTTCGAGAAATAGCAATCAGCCCCAGCATTTT. Its translation is CASSGSRNSNQPQHF.

This rearrangement joins TRBV6-6 to TRBJ2-1, with 9 bases identical to TRBD2. The germline V gene has CDR1 MNHNY and CDR2 SVGAGI (reference sequence). J lost 3 bases, V lost 8 bases, and 11 bases had no gene match. This CDR3 is built from 16 residues. The CDR3 DNA reads TGTGCCAGCCGACTAGGGCTAGCGGGATTCTACAATGAGCAGTTCTTC. Translated, it gives CASRLGLAGFYNEQFF.

The chain recombines TRBV5-1 with TRBJ2-5; possible D gene TRBD2, 6 bases. Germline assignment: CDR1 SGHRS and CDR2 YFSETQ. This CDR3 is 14 amino acids long. V gave up 4 bases and J gave up 1 base, with 11 bases separating them. CDR3 DNA sequence: TGCGCCAGCAGCGTGGGGGACTTCCAAGAGACCCAGTACTTC. Its protein product is CASSVGDFQETQYF.

The chain joins TRBV6-1 to TRBJ1-5; unclear D gene. Per the germline V gene, CDR1 is MNHNS and CDR2 is SASEGT. V was cut by 6 bases and J by 7 bases, with 13 bases left in between. The CDR3 totals 13 residues. CDR3 residues: CASRGGLSQPQHF. Written as DNA, the CDR3 is TGTGCCAGCAGGGGTGGGCTCAGCCAGCCCCAGCATTTT.

The chain is built from TRBV30 and TRBJ2-5; possibly TRBD1 or TRBD2 for D (7 bases each). Germline V gene sequence: CDR1 GTSNPN, CDR2 SVGIG (reference sequence). CDR3 size: 12 residues. V lost 8 bases and J lost 1, with 11 bases in between. In nucleotides, the CDR3 is TGTGCCGGGGGGGACAGCCAAGAGACCCAGTACTTC. Translated, it gives CAGGDSQETQYF.

With respect to this clone: The same CDR3 arises from other DNA sequences in this sample as well. The chain uses TRBV6-5 and TRBJ2-5; possibly TRBD1 for D (5 bases). V lost 2 bases, J lost 1 base, and 8 bases lay in between. The CDR3 loop spans 14 amino acids. Looked up from germline, CDR1 is MNHEY and CDR2 is SVGAGI. In nucleotides, the CDR3 is TGTGCCAGCAGTTACGGGGCACTCCAAGAGACCCAGTACTTC. It is translated as CASSYGALQETQYF.

This chain joins TRBV28 and TRBJ1-2; 10 positions match TRBD1. Germline V gene sequence: CDR1 MDHEN, CDR2 SYDVKM. The trim removed 8 bases at V and 2 bases at J, leaving 5 bases unmatched. The CDR3 sequence is 14 residues long. The CDR3 region has the DNA TGTGCCAGCCAGGAGACAGGGGGCAACTATGGCTACACCTTC. The encoded protein is CASQETGGNYGYTF.

V gene TRBV7-8 combines with J gene TRBJ1-2, with 9 bases identical to TRBD1. Per germline, CDR1 SGHVS and CDR2 FQNEAQ. V was clipped by 11 bases and J by 7 bases; unmatched bases: 14. This CDR3 region has 14 residues. In nucleotides, the CDR3 is TGTGCCGGGGGGATTCCGGGACAGGGTGTTGGCTACACCTTC. Amino acids: CAGGIPGQGVGYTF.

This chain connects TRBV29-1 to TRBJ1-2, with 10 bases matching TRBD1. This CDR3 comprises 13 residues. The junction had 6 bases not matched to a gene; V was cut back by 7 bases and J by 4 bases. The germline CDR1 and CDR2 sequences are SQVTM and ANQGSEA. The CDR3 nucleotides read TGCAGCGCCCTGACAGGGGGCGGCTATGGCTACACCTTC. It translates to CSALTGGGYGYTF.

The chain joins TRBV2 to TRBJ1-2; a weak D match, TRBD1 (6 bases). Germline values: CDR1 SNHLY, CDR2 FYNNEI. The germline V and J ends were trimmed by 2 bases and 4 bases, with 14 bases remaining between them. There are 15 residues in the CDR3. CDR3 sequence: CASSEQGKGGYGYTF. The DNA for the CDR3 is TGTGCCAGCAGTGAACAGGGGAAAGGAGGCTATGGCTACACCTTC.

The chain recombines TRBV5-1 with TRBJ2-4, with no clear D. Between the trimmed V and J ends, which lost 4 bases and 1 base, there was a span of 15 bases. Germline values: CDR1 SGHRS, CDR2 YFSETQ. The CDR3 has 16 amino acids. Here the CDR3 reads CASSPRSEAAKNIQYF. CDR3 in DNA: TGCGCCAGCAGCCCCCGATCTGAAGCTGCCAAAAACATTCAGTACTTC. The variable domain in full, with the rest retrieved from reference TRBV5-1 and TRBJ2-4, is KAGVTQTPRYLIKTRGQQVTLSCSPISGHRSVSWYQQTPGQGLQFLFEYFSETQRNKGNFPGRFSGRQFSNSRSEMNVSTLELGDSALYLCASSPRSEAAKNIQYFGAGTRLSVL.

This sequence joins TRBV30 and TRBJ2-2, with 9 bases lining up with TRBD1. Trimming removed 3 bases from V and 7 bases from J; junction bases left unmatched: 9. The CDR3 has 15 amino acids. Germline values: CDR1 GTSNPN, CDR2 SVGIG (reference sequence). CDR3 sequence (DNA): TGTGCCTGGAGAGGGACAGGGAAATCGGTCGGGGAGCTGTTTTTT. Its translation: CAWRGTGKSVGELFF.

The rearrangement joins TRBV6-6 to TRBJ1-2, with TRBD1 matching 8 bases. The CDR3 has 15 amino acids. The germline gives CDR1 MNHNY, CDR2 SVGAGI (reference sequence). Losses at the gene ends were 5 bases for V and 4 bases for J; bases not matched to a gene: 9. CDR3 sequence: CASSIPGQEGYGYTF. CDR3 bases: TGTGCCAGCAGTATACCGGGACAGGAGGGCTATGGCTACACCTTC.